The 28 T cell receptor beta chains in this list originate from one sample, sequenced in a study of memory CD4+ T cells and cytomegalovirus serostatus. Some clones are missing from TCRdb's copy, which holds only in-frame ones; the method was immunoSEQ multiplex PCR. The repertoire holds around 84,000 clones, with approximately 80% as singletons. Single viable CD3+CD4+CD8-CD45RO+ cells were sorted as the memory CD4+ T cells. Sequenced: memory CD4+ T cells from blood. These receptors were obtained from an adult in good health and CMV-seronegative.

For the CDR3, the DNA is TGTGCCAGCAGCTTAGACCAGGGGGCTGATTATGGCTACACCTTC. It encodes CASSLDQGADYGYTF. The chain employs TRBV7-9 and TRBJ1-2; TRBD1 matches at 8 bases. After removal of 1 base from V and 5 bases from J, the junction contained 6 bases not matched to a gene. This CDR3 has 15 amino acids. Looked up from germline, CDR1 is SEHNR and CDR2 is FQNEAQ (reference sequence).

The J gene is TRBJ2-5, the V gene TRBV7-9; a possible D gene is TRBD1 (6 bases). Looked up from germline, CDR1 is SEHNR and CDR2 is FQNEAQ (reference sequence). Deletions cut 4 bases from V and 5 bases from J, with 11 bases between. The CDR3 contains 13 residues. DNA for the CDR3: TGTGCCAGCAGCTCAATGCAGGGGGAGACCCAGTACTTC. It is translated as CASSSMQGETQYF.

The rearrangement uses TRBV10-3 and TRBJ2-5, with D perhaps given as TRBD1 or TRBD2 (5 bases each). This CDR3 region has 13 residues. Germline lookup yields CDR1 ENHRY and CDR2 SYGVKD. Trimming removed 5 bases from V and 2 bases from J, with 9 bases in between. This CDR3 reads CAISPGQQETQYF. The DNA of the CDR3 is TGTGCCATCAGTCCGGGGCAACAAGAGACCCAGTACTTC.

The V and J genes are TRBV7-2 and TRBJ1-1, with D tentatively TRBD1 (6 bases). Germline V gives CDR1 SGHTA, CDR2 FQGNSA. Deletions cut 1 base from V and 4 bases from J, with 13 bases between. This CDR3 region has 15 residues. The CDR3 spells CASSLDGRGGTEAFF. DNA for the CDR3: TGTGCCAGCAGCTTAGATGGCAGGGGAGGCACTGAAGCTTTCTTT.

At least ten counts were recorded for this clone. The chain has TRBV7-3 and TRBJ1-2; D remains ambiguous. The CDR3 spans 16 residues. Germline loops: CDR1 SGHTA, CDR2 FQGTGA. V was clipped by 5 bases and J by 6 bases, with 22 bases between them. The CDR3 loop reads CASSPGLARVSNGYTF. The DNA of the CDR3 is TGTGCCAGCAGCCCCGGTTTGGCTCGGGTATCTAATGGCTACACCTTC.

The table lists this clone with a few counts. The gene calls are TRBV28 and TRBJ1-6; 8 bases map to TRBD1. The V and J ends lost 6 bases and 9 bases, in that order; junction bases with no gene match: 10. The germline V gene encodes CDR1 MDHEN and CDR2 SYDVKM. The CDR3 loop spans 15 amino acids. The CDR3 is CASSTTGTGFSPLHF. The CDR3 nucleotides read TGTGCCAGCAGCACCACCGGGACAGGTTTTTCACCCCTCCACTTT.

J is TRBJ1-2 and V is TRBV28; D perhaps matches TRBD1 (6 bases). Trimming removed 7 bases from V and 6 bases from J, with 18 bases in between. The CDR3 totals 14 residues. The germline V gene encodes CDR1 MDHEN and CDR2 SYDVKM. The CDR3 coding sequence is TGTGCCAGCAACACGCCGGACAGTCGGGATGGCTACACCTTC. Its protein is CASNTPDSRDGYTF.

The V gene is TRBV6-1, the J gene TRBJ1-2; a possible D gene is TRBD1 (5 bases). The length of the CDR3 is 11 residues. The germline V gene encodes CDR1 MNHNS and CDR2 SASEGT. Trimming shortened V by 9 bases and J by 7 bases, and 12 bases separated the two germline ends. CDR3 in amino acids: CARANGAGYTF. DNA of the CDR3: TGTGCCAGAGCCAACGGGGCTGGCTACACCTTC.

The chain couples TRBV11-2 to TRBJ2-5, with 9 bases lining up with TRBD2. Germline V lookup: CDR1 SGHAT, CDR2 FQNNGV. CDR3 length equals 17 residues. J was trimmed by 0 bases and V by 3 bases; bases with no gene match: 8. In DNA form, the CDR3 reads TGTGCCAGCAGCTTGGATGCTAGCGGGGAAAACCAAGAGACCCAGTACTTC. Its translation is CASSLDASGENQETQYF.

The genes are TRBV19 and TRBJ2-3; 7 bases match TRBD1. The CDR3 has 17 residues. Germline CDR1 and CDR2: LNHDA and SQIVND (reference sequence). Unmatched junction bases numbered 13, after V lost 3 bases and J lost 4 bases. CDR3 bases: TGTGCCAGTAGTATCCTACCGCAGACAGGGCTCTCAGATACGCAGTATTTT. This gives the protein CASSILPQTGLSDTQYF.

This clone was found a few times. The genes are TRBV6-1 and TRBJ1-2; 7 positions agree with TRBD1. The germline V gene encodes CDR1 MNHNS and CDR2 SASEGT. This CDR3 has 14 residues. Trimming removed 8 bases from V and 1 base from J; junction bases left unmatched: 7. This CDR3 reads CASQRDRVNYGYTF. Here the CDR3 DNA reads TGTGCCAGCCAGAGGGACAGAGTTAACTATGGCTACACCTTC.

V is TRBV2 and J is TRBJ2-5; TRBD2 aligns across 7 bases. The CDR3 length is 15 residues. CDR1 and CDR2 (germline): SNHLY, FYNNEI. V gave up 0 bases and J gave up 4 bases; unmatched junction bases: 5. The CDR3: CASSEALGGRETQYF. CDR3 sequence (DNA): TGTGCCAGCAGTGAAGCTCTGGGAGGGAGAGAGACCCAGTACTTC.

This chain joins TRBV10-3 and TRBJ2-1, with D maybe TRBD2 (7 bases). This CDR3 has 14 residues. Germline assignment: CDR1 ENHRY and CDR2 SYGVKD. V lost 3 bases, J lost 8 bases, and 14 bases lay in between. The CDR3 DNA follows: TGTGCCATCAGTGATGGGAGGGGGTCGGATGAGCAGTTCTTC. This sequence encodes CAISDGRGSDEQFF.

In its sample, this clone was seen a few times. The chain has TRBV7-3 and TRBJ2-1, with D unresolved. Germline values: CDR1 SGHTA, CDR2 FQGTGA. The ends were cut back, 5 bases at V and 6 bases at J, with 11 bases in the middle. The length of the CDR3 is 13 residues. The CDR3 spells CASSRPPSNEQFF. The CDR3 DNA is TGTGCCAGCAGCCGCCCCCCCAGCAATGAGCAGTTCTTC.

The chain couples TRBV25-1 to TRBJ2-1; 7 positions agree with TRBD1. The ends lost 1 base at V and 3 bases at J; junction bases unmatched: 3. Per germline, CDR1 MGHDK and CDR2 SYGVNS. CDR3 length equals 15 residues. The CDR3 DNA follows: TGTGCCAGCAGTGAATTGGGACAGATCTACAATGAGCAGTTCTTC. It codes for CASSELGQIYNEQFF.

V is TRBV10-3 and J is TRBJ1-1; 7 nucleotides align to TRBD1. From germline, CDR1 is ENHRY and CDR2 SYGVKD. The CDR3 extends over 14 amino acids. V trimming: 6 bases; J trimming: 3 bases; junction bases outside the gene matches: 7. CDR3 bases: TGTGCCATCAGCGCGACAGGGTTGGACACTGAAGCTTTCTTT. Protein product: CAISATGLDTEAFF.

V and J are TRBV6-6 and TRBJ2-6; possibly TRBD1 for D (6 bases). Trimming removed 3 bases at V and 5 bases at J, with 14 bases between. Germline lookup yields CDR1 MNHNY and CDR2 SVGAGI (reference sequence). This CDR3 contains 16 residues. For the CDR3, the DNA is TGTGCCAGCAGTTATCTTACAGGGAATAGGGCCAACGTCCTGACTTTC. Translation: CASSYLTGNRANVLTF.

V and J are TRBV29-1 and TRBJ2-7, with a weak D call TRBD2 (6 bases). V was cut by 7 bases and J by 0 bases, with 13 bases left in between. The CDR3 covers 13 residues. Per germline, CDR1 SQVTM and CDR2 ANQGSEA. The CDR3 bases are TGCAGCGCGCGTACCGGGAGCTCCTACGAGCAGTACTTC. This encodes CSARTGSSYEQYF.

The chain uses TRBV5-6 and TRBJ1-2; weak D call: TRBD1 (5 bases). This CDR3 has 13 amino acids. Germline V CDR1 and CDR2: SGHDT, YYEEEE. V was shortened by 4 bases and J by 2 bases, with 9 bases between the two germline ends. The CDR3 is CASSRRENYGYTF. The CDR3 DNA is TGTGCCAGCAGCCGCAGGGAGAACTATGGCTACACCTTC.

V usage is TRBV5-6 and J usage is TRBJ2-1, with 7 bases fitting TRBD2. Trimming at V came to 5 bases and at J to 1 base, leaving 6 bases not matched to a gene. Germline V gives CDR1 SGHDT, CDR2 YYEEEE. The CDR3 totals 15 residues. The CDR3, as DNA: TGTGCCAGCAGGCCTAGCGGAAGGTCCTACAATGAGCAGTTCTTC. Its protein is CASRPSGRSYNEQFF.

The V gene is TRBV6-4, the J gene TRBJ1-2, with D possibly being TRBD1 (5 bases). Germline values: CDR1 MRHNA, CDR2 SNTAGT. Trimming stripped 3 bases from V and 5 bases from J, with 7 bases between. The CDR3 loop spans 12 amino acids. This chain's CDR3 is CASSEEGYGYTF. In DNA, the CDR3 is TGTGCCAGCAGTGAGGAGGGGTATGGCTACACCTTC.

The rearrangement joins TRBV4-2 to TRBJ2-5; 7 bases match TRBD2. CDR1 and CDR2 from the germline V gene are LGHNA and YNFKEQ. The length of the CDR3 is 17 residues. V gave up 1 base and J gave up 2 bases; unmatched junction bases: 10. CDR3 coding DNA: TGTGCCAGCAGCCAAGGTGCTTGGAGCGGGACGCAAGAGACCCAGTACTTC. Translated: CASSQGAWSGTQETQYF.

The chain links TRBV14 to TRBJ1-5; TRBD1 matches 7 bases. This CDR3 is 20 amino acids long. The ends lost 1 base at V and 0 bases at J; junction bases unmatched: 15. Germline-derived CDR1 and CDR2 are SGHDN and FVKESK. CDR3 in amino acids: CASSQVEGAPTFYSNQPQHF. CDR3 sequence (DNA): TGTGCCAGCAGCCAAGTTGAGGGGGCGCCGACTTTTTATAGCAATCAGCCCCAGCATTTT.

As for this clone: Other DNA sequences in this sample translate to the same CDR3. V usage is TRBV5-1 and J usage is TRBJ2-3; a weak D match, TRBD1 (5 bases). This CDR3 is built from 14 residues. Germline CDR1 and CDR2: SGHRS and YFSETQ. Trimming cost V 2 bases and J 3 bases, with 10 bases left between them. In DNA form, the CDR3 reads TGCGCCAGCAGCTTAGCGACAGAGACAGATACGCAGTATTTT. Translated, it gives CASSLATETDTQYF.

The CDR3 sequence: CASSVLSGSDSPLHF. The CDR3, as DNA: TGTGCCAGTAGTGTGCTGTCGGGGTCGGATTCACCCCTCCACTTT. V and J are TRBV19 and TRBJ1-6; D unresolved. With 5 bases removed from V and 8 bases from J, the gap between germline ends came to 16 bases. The CDR3 extends over 15 amino acids. Looked up from germline, CDR1 is LNHDA and CDR2 is SQIVND (reference sequence).

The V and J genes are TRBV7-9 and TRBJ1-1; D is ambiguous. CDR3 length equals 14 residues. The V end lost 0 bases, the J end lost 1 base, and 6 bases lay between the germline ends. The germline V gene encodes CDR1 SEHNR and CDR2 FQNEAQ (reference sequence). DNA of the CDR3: TGTGCCAGCAGCTTAGCGGCGAGGAACACTGAAGCTTTCTTT. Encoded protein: CASSLAARNTEAFF.

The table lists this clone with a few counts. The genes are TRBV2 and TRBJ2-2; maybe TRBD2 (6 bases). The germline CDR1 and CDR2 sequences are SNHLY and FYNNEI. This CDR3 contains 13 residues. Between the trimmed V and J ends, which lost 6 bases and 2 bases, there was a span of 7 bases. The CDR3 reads CASRGLNTGELFF. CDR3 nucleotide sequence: TGTGCCAGCAGGGGACTTAACACCGGGGAGCTGTTTTTT.

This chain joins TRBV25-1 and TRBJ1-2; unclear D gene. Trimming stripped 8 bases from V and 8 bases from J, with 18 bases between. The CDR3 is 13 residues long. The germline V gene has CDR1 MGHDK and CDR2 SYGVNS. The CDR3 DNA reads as TGTGCCAGCTCAATTCGGGGTTCTGACGGCTACACCTTC. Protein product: CASSIRGSDGYTF.